This record looks at one TCR beta chain sequence and its context. The table lists this clone with many counts. The antigen it recognizes is unknown. The CDR3 end falls 3 residues outside the read, so it is completed with the germline J gene. This sample includes further DNA sequences coding for the same CDR3. The record originates from a study of T cell clonality in common variable immunodeficiency (dated by TCRdb to about 2015). For sequencing, equivalent amounts of genomic DNA were input from CVID and control samples. For every sample, a 60 bp segment covering the rearranged TCRbeta CDR3 region was amplified and then sequenced. The immunoSEQ assay, a bias-corrected multiplex PCR combined with high-throughput sequencing, was used for TCRbeta amplification. The study's processing was this. Every unique nucleotide sequence counted as a clone and was annotated with V, D and J genes, copy number and frequency. Sequences were labeled productive if in frame, and non-productive if out of frame or containing stop codons. As previously described, clonality was calculated on the basis of Shannon's entropy. Mean CDR3 Kyte-Doolittle hydropathy was derived from the predicted amino acid sequences of productive clones. Hierarchical clustering of scaled V gene usage was performed with the R hclust function using Manhattan distance and complete linkage. Sharing of clones by CDR3 amino acid sequence was evaluated through resampling of 12 repertoires per group over 100 rounds. The repertoires were searched for 65 to 85 published EBV-specific TCRbeta sequences and some 250 published CMV-specific TCRbeta sequences. A couple of CVID samples that yielded fewer than 10,000 sequences were excluded from the analysis, so fewer than 45 CVID repertoires were retained. TCRdb re-hosts the immuneACCESS table, in-frame sequences only. Its copies lack some clones; in the studies checked, an unresolved V gene accounts for under half of them, and the cause for the rest is not known. D and trimming were read from the DNA, whereas the V and J calls and clone size are those reported in that table. The table for this sample lists 40,000 to 60,000 clones, none of them counted only once. The ten biggest clones cover around 1.8% of the sample.

Study-wide conclusions, independent of this receptor: The authors noted that sequencing repertoires of T cell subpopulations would be needed to clarify what caused the increased clonality in CVID. TCRbeta clonality was higher in CVID subjects than in healthy controls (t-test p = 0.018), and the increase was most characteristic of about a third of subjects. Healthy controls shared more TCRbeta clones with each other than CVID subjects shared among themselves (p < 0.0001). Fewer deletions and N-nucleotide insertions were reportedly observed in CVID TCRbeta sequences, and highly modified clones with 13 or more V deletions were reportedly absent from CVID TCRbeta sequences. Differences among patients in the CVID cohort limited the correlations between repertoire features and clinical complications. Despite equal DNA input, controls averaged approximately 74,000 unique sequences per sample versus around 32,000 in CVID samples.

The cysteine opens and the phenylalanine closes a CDR3 of 16 amino acids. The DNA covers only part of the CDR3, 39 bases in frame from base 1. CDR1 and CDR2 were assigned from the germline V gene as SNHLY and FYNNEI. V lost 3 bases and J lost 8 bases; the stretch between them is 19 bases long. Most CVID patients and most healthy controls were of Caucasian heritage. Heparinized peripheral whole blood samples of about 4.5 to 8.5 ml were obtained from each donor. Genomic DNA from adults with common variable immune deficiency (CVID) and from healthy adult controls was used for sequencing of TCRbeta CDR3 repertoires. A total of some 22 healthy adult volunteers (around 12 female and roughly ten male; age range about 20 to 70 years, mean age approximately 34) were included in the control group. Diluted blood was density-centrifuged over Hypaque 1077 or Ficoll-Paque to isolate peripheral blood mononuclear cells. Genomic DNA was extracted from unsorted mononuclear cells by Qiagen column purification or by a centrifugation-based method.

The receptor comes from a person aged 18 to 70 in good health. Sequencing was carried out using peripheral blood mononuclear cells. The receptor chain draws on TRBV2 and TRBJ1-4; TRBD1 is a possible D gene, resting on 5 matching bases. The CDR3 DNA, read in part, is TGTGCCAGCAGTGATGTGGCGCGGGGGAGGGACGAAAAA. Translated, it gives CASSDVARGRDEK. The whole CDR3 protein is CASSDVARGRDEKLFF.